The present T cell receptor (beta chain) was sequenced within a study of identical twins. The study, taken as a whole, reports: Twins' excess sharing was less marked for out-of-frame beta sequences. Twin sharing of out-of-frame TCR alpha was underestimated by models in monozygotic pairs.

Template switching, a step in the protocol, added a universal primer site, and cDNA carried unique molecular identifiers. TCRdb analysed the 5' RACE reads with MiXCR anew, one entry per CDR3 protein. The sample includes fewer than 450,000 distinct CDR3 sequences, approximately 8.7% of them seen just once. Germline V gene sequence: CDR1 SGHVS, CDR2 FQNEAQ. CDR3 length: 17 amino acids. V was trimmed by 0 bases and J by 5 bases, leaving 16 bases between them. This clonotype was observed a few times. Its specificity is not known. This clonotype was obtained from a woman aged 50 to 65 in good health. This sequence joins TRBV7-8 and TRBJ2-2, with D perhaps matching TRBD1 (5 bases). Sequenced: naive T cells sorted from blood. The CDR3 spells CASSLARTRHQTGELFF. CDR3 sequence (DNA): TGTGCCAGCAGCTTAGCCCGGACACGGCATCAGACCGGGGAGCTGTTTTTT.